The text below deals with one TCR beta chain. The antigen is unknown. This sample is part of a study of T cell responses to AZD1222 COVID-19 vaccine. Study-level results: Females made up more of the donors, who were largely white British, and clonal diversity may have come out too low. Repertoires were sampled only after the peak T cell response. Two AZD1222 doses significantly raised spike-specific TCR breadth and depth over controls.

Profiling relied on immunoSEQ multiplex PCR, and the TCRdb table lists in-frame clones only, not all of them. Seen here are about 110,000 clones, approximately 90% observed once, and the top ten hold 3.2%. Sequencing was performed on peripheral blood, taken on day 0 of AZD1222 vaccination. This receptor was identified in an adult in good health.

The CDR3 sequence: CAISEASSGRPYEQYF. Written as DNA, the CDR3 is TGTGCCATCAGTGAAGCCTCGTCGGGACGTCCCTACGAGCAGTACTTC. This chain uses TRBV10-3 with TRBJ2-7; either TRBD1 or TRBD2 may supply D (5 bases each). V dropped 3 bases and J dropped 2 bases, with 17 bases sitting between them. The germline V gene encodes CDR1 ENHRY and CDR2 SYGVKD. This CDR3 contains 16 residues.